This TCR beta chain is from a study of PD-1 blockade in classical Hodgkin lymphoma. Generated by immunoSEQ multiplex PCR, the TCRdb table keeps only in-frame clones and is missing some. Of roughly 14,000 clones in the sample, 65% to 85% were seen once. The CDR3 sequence is 14 residues long. V shed 7 bases and J 7 bases; nucleotides not matched to a gene: 4. The germline CDR1 and CDR2 sequences are SEHNR and FQNEAQ (reference sequence). With no exception, relapse followed autologous stem cell transplantation in all patients, and brentuximab vedotin exposure varied. This sequence joins TRBV7-9 and TRBJ1-6; TRBD1 aligns across 10 bases. The sequence was collected from a human donor with classical Hodgkin lymphoma. Source: peripheral blood mononuclear cells (PBMCs), taken at baseline. DNA of the CDR3: TGTGCCAGCAACACGGACAGGGGGAATTCACCCCTCCACTTT. The encoded protein is CASNTDRGNSPLHF.